Below, 21 T cell receptor beta chains from the same sample are listed, as sequenced in a study of post-analysis software for immune sequencing data. Sequencing libraries made from TCR beta cDNA carried unique molecular identifiers. In TCRdb, the PCR reads were re-called with MiXCR into one record per CDR3 protein. The sample lists about 180,000 distinct CDR3 sequences, approximately 30% occurring once. These receptors have no identified antigens. Study-level points and caveats: Patients used about five TRBV segments, including TRBV5-6, TRBV5-1 and TRBV20-1, more often than controls.

Sequencing was performed on blood. These receptors were taken from a girl aged 5 to 17 with multiple sclerosis.

The gene calls are TRBV5-1 and TRBJ2-5, with 11 nucleotides matching TRBD2. The germline CDR1 and CDR2 sequences are SGHRS and YFSETQ. V lost 2 bases and J lost 11; bases outside the gene matches: 11. The CDR3 extends over 15 amino acids. The CDR3 protein is CASSFDGTSGNEQYF. The CDR3 DNA sequence: TGCGCCAGCAGCTTTGATGGGACTAGCGGCAATGAGCAGTACTTC.

The rearrangement links TRBV7-9 to TRBJ1-1; 10 bases are shared with TRBD1. CDR1 is SEHNR and CDR2 is FQNEAQ in the germline V gene (reference sequence). The CDR3 is made up of 18 amino acids. Unmatched junction bases numbered 20, after V lost 5 bases and J lost 8 bases. This chain's CDR3 is CASSPPYPNAGQGEEAFF. The CDR3 DNA reads TGTGCCAGCAGCCCACCCTACCCCAACGCAGGACAGGGGGAAGAAGCTTTCTTT. Drawing the rest from reference TRBV7-9 and TRBJ1-1, the complete variable domain is DTGVSQNPRHKITKRGQNVTFRCDPISEHNRLYWYRQTLGQGPEFLTYFQNEAQLEKSRLLSDRFSAERPKGSFSTLEIQRTEQGDSAMYLCASSPPYPNAGQGEEAFFGQGTRLTVV.

The sample holds many counts of this clonotype. V and J are TRBV4-1 and TRBJ2-7; D unresolved. Trimming removed 0 bases at V and 0 bases at J, with 3 bases between. Germline CDR1 MGHRA, CDR2 YSYEKL. CDR3 length: 13 residues. CDR3 nucleotides: TGCGCCAGCAGCCAAGAAGGCTCCTACGAGCAGTACTTC. Amino acid sequence: CASSQEGSYEQYF.

The chain links TRBV12-3 or TRBV12-4 to TRBJ1-3; perhaps TRBD1 as D (5 bases). The V and J ends lost 8 bases and 1 base respectively, with 15 bases between them. The CDR3 sequence is 15 residues long. The CDR3 sequence: CASGEQGRSGNTIYF. CDR3 bases: TGTGCCAGCGGTGAGCAGGGTCGATCTGGAAACACCATATATTTT.

Comments on this clonotype: This may arise from a read error, as a much more abundant clone is one base away. This sequence joins TRBV9 and TRBJ2-5; a weak D match, TRBD2 (5 bases). Germline CDR1 reads SGDLS; CDR2 reads YYNGEE. This CDR3 contains 16 residues. CDR3 DNA sequence: TGTACCAGCAGCGTGCGTCACGGGGTCCAAGGAGAGACCCAGTACTTC. Amino acid sequence: CTSSVRHGVQGETQYF. Supplemented by reference TRBV9 and TRBJ2-5, the full variable domain reads DSGVTQTPKHLITATGQRVTLRCSPRSGDLSVYWYQQSLDQGLQFLIQYYNGEERAKGNILERFSAQQFPDLHSELNLSSLELGDSALYFCTSSVRHGVQGETQYFGPGTRLLVL.

The J gene is TRBJ1-6, the V gene TRBV27; D unresolved. The CDR3 is made up of 14 amino acids. Germline V CDR1 and CDR2: MNHEY, SMNVEV (reference sequence). With 5 bases removed from V and 8 bases from J, the gap between germline ends came to 13 bases. DNA for the CDR3: TGTGCCAGCAGTGCGAAGGGAGTGGATTCACCCCTCCACTTT. This encodes CASSAKGVDSPLHF.

This clonotype was found many times. The chain joins TRBV5-1 to TRBJ2-1, with D possibly being TRBD1 or TRBD2 (6 bases each). Germline CDR1 and CDR2: SGHRS and YFSETQ. Trimming removed 0 bases at V and 9 bases at J, with 25 bases between. CDR3 length equals 18 residues. The CDR3 sequence: CASSLAIRTLAGVGEQFF. The CDR3 nucleotides read TGCGCCAGCAGCTTGGCTATCCGTACACTAGCAGGGGTCGGTGAGCAGTTCTTC.

The rearrangement joins TRBV6-1 to TRBJ2-5; 9 bases are shared with TRBD2. The CDR3 is 14 residues long. The germline V gene encodes CDR1 MNHNS and CDR2 SASEGT. After removal of 6 bases from V and 4 bases from J, the junction contained 6 bases not matched to a gene. The CDR3, as DNA: TGTGCCAGCAGACCAGGACTAGCGAGAGAGACCCAGTACTTC. This sequence encodes CASRPGLARETQYF.

The chain joins TRBV20-1 to TRBJ2-5; 13 bases map to TRBD2. The CDR3 sequence is 17 residues long. V lost 5 bases, J lost 1 base, and 10 bases stayed unmatched. Per the germline V gene, CDR1 is DFQATT and CDR2 is SNEGSKA (reference sequence). Written as DNA, the CDR3 is TGCAGTGCTGGCAGGACTAGCGGGGGCCACTTCCAAGAGACCCAGTACTTC. As protein: CSAGRTSGGHFQETQYF.

The chain couples TRBV28 to TRBJ2-2; the D is unclear. From germline, CDR1 is MDHEN and CDR2 SYDVKM. V dropped 1 base and J dropped 0 bases, with 3 bases sitting between them. The CDR3 contains 14 residues. The CDR3 region has the DNA TGTGCCAGCAGTTTATCAGCGAACACCGGGGAGCTGTTTTTT. Its translation is CASSLSANTGELFF.

This clonotype was recorded many times. At one end the junction does not follow the germline gene, possibly because of a read error. The rearrangement uses TRBV7-7 and TRBJ2-5; possibly TRBD2 for D (5 bases). The CDR3 extends over 16 amino acids. Germline V gives CDR1 SSHAT, CDR2 FNYEAQ (reference sequence). Written as DNA, the CDR3 is TGTGCTAGCAGCTTAGGGAGCGGCTACGGACAAGAGACCCAGTACTTC. Residues: CASSLGSGYGQETQYF.

This clonotype was recorded a few times. The rearrangement joins TRBV24-1 to TRBJ2-7; D may match TRBD1 or TRBD2 (6 bases each). Trimming took off 2 bases at V and 6 bases at J, with 10 bases between the two ends. This CDR3 contains 13 residues. The germline V gene has CDR1 KGHDR and CDR2 SFDVKD. For the CDR3, the DNA is TGTGCCACCAGTGATTCACAGGGAGGCGAGCAGTACTTC. It yields the protein CATSDSQGGEQYF.

V gene TRBV28 combines with J gene TRBJ1-2; 10 bases align to TRBD1. V dropped 4 bases and J dropped 13; count of bases not matched to a gene: 3. The CDR3 consists of 11 residues. Looked up from germline, CDR1 is MDHEN and CDR2 is SYDVKM. The CDR3 loop is CASSSRTGGTF. In DNA, the CDR3 is TGTGCCAGCAGTTCCCGGACAGGGGGCACCTTC.

This chain connects TRBV6-1 to TRBJ1-2; weak D call: TRBD1 (6 bases). The CDR3 loop spans 12 amino acids. Trimming shortened V by 1 base and J by 7 bases, and 7 bases separated the two germline ends. The V gene's germline CDR1 is MNHNS and CDR2 SASEGT. The CDR3 here is CASSEGRGGYTF. CDR3 sequence (DNA): TGTGCCAGCAGTGAAGGCAGGGGTGGCTACACCTTC.

This clonotype was detected only a few times. The chain uses TRBV7-8 and TRBJ1-1, with 10 bases lining up with TRBD1. Germline lookup yields CDR1 SGHVS and CDR2 FQNEAQ. There are 15 residues in the CDR3. V was pared by 4 bases and J by 3 bases, with 5 bases of the junction left unmatched. Written as DNA, the CDR3 is TGTGCCAGCAGCTCGATGACAGGGGGCTACACTGAAGCTTTCTTT. It specifies CASSSMTGGYTEAFF.

This clonotype was seen many times. CDR3 nucleotides: TGCAGCGTTGATGGGACAACGGTGAAGACCCAGTACTTC. It translates to CSVDGTTVKTQYF. This sequence joins TRBV29-1 and TRBJ2-5; a possible D gene is TRBD1 (6 bases). Trimming took off 3 bases at V and 6 bases at J, with 14 bases between the two ends. CDR1 SQVTM and CDR2 ANQGSEA come from the germline V gene. The CDR3 extends over 13 amino acids.

V gene TRBV12-3 or TRBV12-4 combines with J gene TRBJ1-2; no definite D call. CDR3 length: 14 amino acids. Trimming pared 5 bases from V and 7 bases from J, leaving 17 bases between. The CDR3 sequence is CASSPTDFSVGYTF. CDR3 DNA sequence: TGTGCCAGCAGTCCGACTGACTTTTCGGTTGGCTACACCTTC.

The CDR3 protein is CASSYEGPKNQPQHF. CDR3 DNA sequence: TGTGCCAGCAGTTACGAGGGACCGAAAAATCAGCCCCAGCATTTT. The chain links TRBV6-6 to TRBJ1-5; possible D gene TRBD1, 5 bases. Germline CDR1 reads MNHNY; CDR2 reads SVGAGI (reference sequence). The CDR3 covers 15 residues. Trimming stripped 2 bases from V and 4 bases from J, with 12 bases between.

Points on this clonotype: One base away lies a much larger clone, so this may be a sequencing read error. As the CDR3 is not closed by the conserved phenylalanine or tryptophan, this likely results from a read error. This sequence joins TRBV20-1 and TRBJ2-7; 8 positions match TRBD1. Germline V gives CDR1 DFQATT, CDR2 SNEGSKA (reference sequence). The CDR3 totals 14 residues. V lost 5 bases and J lost 4; bases outside the gene matches: 10. The CDR3 sequence: CSASYRGMIYEQYC. DNA for the CDR3: TGCAGTGCTTCATACAGGGGGATGATTTACGAGCAGTACTGC.

This clonotype was seen ten or more times. The chain joins TRBV7-2 to TRBJ2-1; D possibly corresponds to TRBD1 (6 bases). Trimming removed 6 bases from V and 2 bases from J, with 14 bases in between. The CDR3 totals 15 residues. Germline values: CDR1 SGHTA, CDR2 FQGNSA. CDR3 coding DNA: TGTGCCAGCAGATACGTGGGGGCAGCCTACAATGAGCAGTTCTTC. It translates to CASRYVGAAYNEQFF.

The chain carries TRBV9 and TRBJ2-3; D may be TRBD1 or TRBD2 (6 bases each). Germline CDR1 reads SGDLS; CDR2 reads YYNGEE. The V and J ends lost 4 bases and 2 bases respectively, with 14 bases between them. The CDR3 is 15 residues long. This CDR3 is CASSPMRGDTDTQYF. For the CDR3, the DNA is TGTGCCAGCAGCCCCATGAGGGGGGACACAGATACGCAGTATTTT.